The 26 T cell receptor beta chains given below trace back to one sample, sequenced in a study of regulatory T cells in long-lasting Graves disease. This sample's time point: newly diagnosed GD, antithyroid drugs for less than 3 months. Extracted PBMC RNA gave rise to the TCR library. The TCR beta library used iRepertoire HTBI primers with Arm-PCR amplification of CDR3. One entry per CDR3 protein results from TCRdb running MiXCR on the multiplex PCR reads. The sample holds 200,000 to 300,000 distinct CDR3 sequences, 20% to 25% seen once. Sequencing was performed on peripheral blood mononuclear cells (PBMCs), taken at new diagnosis, from a patient treated with antithyroid drugs. Every receptor here comes from a female donor with Graves disease.

This clonotype was observed many times. The chain links TRBV6-1 to TRBJ2-7; 8 positions agree with TRBD2. CDR3 length equals 15 residues. After removal of 2 bases from V and 4 bases from J, the junction contained 7 bases not matched to a gene. The germline CDR1 and CDR2 sequences are MNHNS and SASEGT. The CDR3 sequence is CASSEWEAGAYEQYF. CDR3 in DNA: TGTGCCAGCAGTGAATGGGAAGCGGGGGCGTACGAGCAGTACTTC.

This clonotype appeared many times. This sequence joins TRBV7-9 and TRBJ2-7; D not resolved. With 4 bases removed from V and 2 bases from J, the gap between germline ends came to 12 bases. Germline V gene lookup returns CDR1 SEHNR and CDR2 FQNEAQ (reference sequence). This CDR3 contains 14 residues. CDR3 amino acids: CASSSPGHPYEQYF. CDR3 in DNA: TGTGCCAGCAGCTCCCCTGGTCATCCCTACGAGCAGTACTTC. Full variable domain (remainder filled in from reference TRBV7-9 and TRBJ2-7): DTGVSQNPRHKITKRGQNVTFRCDPISEHNRLYWYRQTLGQGPEFLTYFQNEAQLEKSRLLSDRFSAERPKGSFSTLEIQRTEQGDSAMYLCASSSPGHPYEQYFGPGTRLTVT.

Details on this clonotype: A far larger clone differs by one base, so this is likely a read error. The chain links TRBV11-2 to TRBJ2-7; 7 bases line up with TRBD1. With 3 bases clipped from V and 7 bases from J, the junction kept 15 bases outside the gene matches. The CDR3 length is 16 residues. Germline CDR1 reads SGHAT; CDR2 reads FQNNGV. The CDR3 DNA is TGTGCCAGCAGCTTGGTACAGGGGACCCTGTACAATGAGCAGTACTTC. Translating it yields CASSLVQGTLYNEQYF.

The chain carries TRBV12-3 or TRBV12-4 and TRBJ1-3, with D hard to call. CDR3 length: 13 amino acids. Trimming removed 4 bases from V and 7 bases from J, with 11 bases in between. The CDR3 bases are TGTGCCAGCAGTTCCGAGGTGGGGAACACCATATATTTT. This codes for CASSSEVGNTIYF.

This clonotype was counted many times. An end of the junction does not agree with germline; a read error may underlie this. V gene TRBV5-1 combines with J gene TRBJ2-7; perhaps TRBD2 as D (5 bases). Germline CDR1 is SGHRS and CDR2 is YFSETQ. The CDR3 totals 14 residues. CDR3 protein: CASSLASGFYEQYF. The CDR3 nucleotides are TGTGCCAGCAGCTTAGCGAGTGGTTTCTACGAGCAGTACTTC.

This clonotype was counted ten times or more. V and J are TRBV2 and TRBJ1-5, with a possible D match to TRBD1 (6 bases). Germline values: CDR1 SNHLY, CDR2 FYNNEI. The CDR3 consists of 14 residues. Trimming pared 6 bases from V and 6 bases from J, leaving 15 bases between. In nucleotides, the CDR3 is TGTGCCAGCAGGGGAGGGACATCTCCTCAGCCCCAGCATTTT. Encoded protein: CASRGGTSPQPQHF.

This clonotype was observed a few times. This chain uses TRBV3-1 with TRBJ1-2, with D hard to call. The germline V gene has CDR1 LGHDT and CDR2 YNNKEL (reference sequence). This CDR3 is built from 17 residues. V shed 0 bases and J shed 5 bases, with 19 bases lying between them. The CDR3 here is CASSQDIDGQLTYGYTF. As DNA, the CDR3 is TGTGCCAGCAGCCAAGATATTGATGGGCAGCTGACTTATGGCTACACCTTC.

The table lists this clonotype with a few counts. Only one base separates this from a far larger clonotype, so it likely reflects a read error. Here the CDR3 reads CASSRGTAYNEQFF. In DNA, the CDR3 is TGTGCCAGCAGCCGGGGAACCGCCTACAATGAGCAGTTCTTC. The chain uses TRBV3-1 and TRBJ2-7; D unclear. The better agreement between TRBJ2-1 and the DNA end casts doubt on the J call. Germline CDR1 is LGHDT and CDR2 is YNNKEL (reference sequence). The CDR3 covers 14 residues.

This clonotype has more than one count but fewer than ten. This chain links TRBV10-3 with TRBJ1-2; 10 bases agree with TRBD1. Losses at the gene ends were 3 bases for V and 6 bases for J; bases not matched to a gene: 4. Per the germline V gene, CDR1 is ENHRY and CDR2 is SYGVKD. This CDR3 comprises 14 residues. The CDR3 reads CAISDPGQGHGYTF. CDR3 nucleotide sequence: TGTGCCATCAGTGACCCGGGACAGGGGCATGGCTACACCTTC.

This clonotype was seen at least ten times. The chain couples TRBV20-1 to TRBJ2-1, with D uncertain. The CDR3 has 13 amino acids. Germline V gene data show CDR1 as DFQATT and CDR2 as SNEGSKA (reference sequence). Trimming took off 2 bases at V and 7 bases at J, with 12 bases between the two ends. CDR3 nucleotides: TGCAGTGCTAGAAAAGGACCCCGGAATGAGCAGTTCTTC. It translates to CSARKGPRNEQFF.

This rearrangement joins TRBV7-3 to TRBJ2-5; D is unclear. The germline V gene encodes CDR1 SGHTA and CDR2 FQGTGA. Trimming took 2 bases from V and 2 from J, leaving 9 bases between them. This CDR3 is built from 14 residues. CDR3 DNA: TGTGCCAGCAGCTTAGGTCACACACAAGAGACCCAGTACTTC. This gives the protein CASSLGHTQETQYF. Using reference TRBV7-3 and TRBJ2-5 for the parts outside the CDR3, the full variable domain is GAGVSQTPSNKVTEKGKYVELRCDPISGHTALYWYRQSLGQGPEFLIYFQGTGAADDSGLPNDRFFAVRPEGSVSTLKIQRTERGDSAVYLCASSLGHTQETQYFGPGTRLLVL.

The chain combines TRBV11-3 with TRBJ2-1; D unclear. The CDR3 runs to 19 residues. Looked up from germline, CDR1 is SGHNT and CDR2 is YENEEA. V lost 0 bases to trimming and J lost 5 bases, with 23 bases between them. CDR3 sequence reads: CASSLDSPTALGIHNEQFF. The CDR3, as DNA: TGTGCCAGCAGCTTAGACTCCCCCACAGCCCTTGGGATACACAATGAGCAGTTCTTC.

This clonotype was found many times. This chain joins TRBV6-1 and TRBJ2-2; the D is unclear. This CDR3 comprises 17 residues. Germline loops: CDR1 MNHNS, CDR2 SASEGT. Trimming stripped 7 bases from V and 2 bases from J, with 20 bases between. In DNA, the CDR3 is TGTGCCAGCACCTCTGAATCAGCCGATCATAACACCGGGGAGCTGTTTTTT. Encoded protein: CASTSESADHNTGELFF.

This clonotype was detected a few times. The rearrangement links TRBV12-3 or TRBV12-4 to TRBJ2-2; 7 nucleotides match TRBD2. The CDR3 totals 15 residues. Losses at the gene ends were 6 bases for V and 8 bases for J; bases not matched to a gene: 12. The CDR3: CASRPPLAERGELFF. CDR3 DNA: TGTGCCAGCAGGCCTCCCCTAGCGGAGAGGGGGGAGCTGTTTTTT.

This clonotype was detected many times. The V call is TRBV20-1, the J call TRBJ2-3, with D perhaps TRBD2 (6 bases). Trimming shortened V by 0 bases and J by 0 bases, and 7 bases separated the two germline ends. The CDR3 contains 14 residues. Germline V lookup: CDR1 DFQATT, CDR2 SNEGSKA (reference sequence). The CDR3 reads CSAREGLSTDTQYF. The CDR3 nucleotides are TGCAGTGCTAGAGAGGGACTTAGCACAGATACGCAGTATTTT.

This clonotype was counted only a few times. A clone one base away is much larger, so this may be a read error. The chain is built from TRBV13 and TRBJ1-6; D remains ambiguous. The CDR3 is 15 residues long. Trimming took 4 bases from V and 0 from J, leaving 7 bases between them. Germline V gives CDR1 PRHDT, CDR2 FYEKMQ (reference sequence). The CDR3 is CASSSWSSYNSPLHF. The CDR3 coding sequence is TGTGCCAGCAGCTCATGGAGCTCCTATAATTCACCCCTCCACTTT. Variable domain in full (rest from reference TRBV13 and TRBJ1-6): AAGVIQSPRHLIKEKRETATLKCYPIPRHDTVYWYQQGPGQDPQFLISFYEKMQSDKGSIPDRFSAQQFSDYHSELNMSSLELGDSALYFCASSSWSSYNSPLHFGNGTRLTVT.

Here the CDR3 reads CSARDLSGSSYEQYF. CDR3 nucleotide sequence: TGCAGTGCTAGAGATCTTAGCGGGAGCTCCTACGAGCAGTACTTC. The V call is TRBV20-1, the J call TRBJ2-7; 9 bases are shared with TRBD2. Germline V gene data show CDR1 as DFQATT and CDR2 as SNEGSKA (reference sequence). The V and J ends lost 0 bases and 0 bases, in that order; junction bases with no gene match: 3. This CDR3 is built from 15 residues.

This clonotype was counted only a few times. The chain combines TRBV6-1 with TRBJ1-6; TRBD1 matches at 9 bases. The CDR3 contains 14 residues. Germline values: CDR1 MNHNS, CDR2 SASEGT. The V segment lost 6 bases and the J segment 9 bases; nucleotides outside the gene matches: 6. CDR3 coding DNA: TGTGCCAGCAGGGGGGACAGGGTCAGTTCACCCCTCCACTTT. Protein sequence: CASRGDRVSSPLHF.

Regarding this clonotype: Since a far larger clone is one base different, this is likely a read error. The chain has TRBV2 and TRBJ2-1, with 7 nucleotides matching TRBD1. Germline V lookup: CDR1 SNHLY, CDR2 FYNNEI. The CDR3 runs 19 residues. The CDR3 DNA sequence: TGTACCAGCAGCCAAGGGGGCCTACAGGGGTCTAGCTCCTACAATGAGCAGTTCTTC. Its translation is CTSSQGGLQGSSSYNEQFF.

J is TRBJ2-5 and V is TRBV5-4; D remains unclear. This CDR3 has 13 residues. V was cut by 4 bases and J by 7 bases, with 14 bases left in between. CDR1 and CDR2 from the germline V gene are SGHNT and YYREEE (reference sequence). CDR3 coding DNA: TGTGCCAGCAGCCGGTCCCCAGAAGGGACCCAGTACTTC. This codes for CASSRSPEGTQYF.

The table lists this clonotype with many counts. The chain couples TRBV28 to TRBJ1-5; possible D gene TRBD1, 6 bases. Trimming took 4 bases from V and 6 from J, leaving 13 bases between them. This CDR3 has 14 residues. Germline V gene lookup returns CDR1 MDHEN and CDR2 SYDVKM. The CDR3 protein is CASSSDRSRQPQHF. The DNA of the CDR3 is TGTGCCAGCAGTTCCGACAGGTCGCGTCAGCCCCAGCATTTT.

Worth noting for this clonotype: A read error may be the cause here, since a much bigger clone is one base away. The chain recombines TRBV29-1 with TRBJ2-7; D not certain. The CDR3 covers 12 residues. Germline V gives CDR1 SQVTM, CDR2 ANQGSEA. Between the trimmed V and J ends, which lost 5 bases and 5 bases, there was a span of 13 bases. The chain's CDR3 is CSVKGLGDEQYF. The CDR3 DNA reads TGCAGCGTTAAGGGTCTCGGTGACGAGCAGTACTTC.

For this clonotype: Since a far larger clone is one base different, this is likely a read error. The conserved phenylalanine or tryptophan is not found at the CDR3 terminus, so this likely reflects a read error. The genes are TRBV11-3 and TRBJ2-7, with 8 nucleotides matching TRBD1. The junction had 18 bases not matched to a gene; V was cut back by 5 bases and J by 0 bases. The CDR3 extends over 19 amino acids. From germline, CDR1 is SGHNT and CDR2 YENEEA. The CDR3 sequence: CASSQERLRGQGSSYEQYL. In DNA form, the CDR3 reads TGTGCCAGCAGCCAAGAACGACTCAGGGGGCAAGGGAGCTCCTACGAGCAGTACCTC.

This clonotype was counted at least ten times. This CDR3 is CASSTGRGTMNTEAFF. In DNA form, the CDR3 reads TGTGCCAGCAGCACGGGCCGGGGAACTATGAACACTGAAGCTTTCTTT. The rearrangement links TRBV7-2 to TRBJ1-1, with D hard to call. Trimming stripped 5 bases from V and 0 bases from J, with 16 bases between. Germline V gives CDR1 SGHTA, CDR2 FQGNSA. This CDR3 spans 16 amino acids.

In this sample, this clonotype turned up many times. The gene calls are TRBV7-9 and TRBJ1-1; D is unresolved. Trimming cost V 6 bases and J 11 bases, with 13 bases left between them. Per the germline V gene, CDR1 is SEHNR and CDR2 is FQNEAQ (reference sequence). The CDR3 consists of 11 residues. CDR3 in amino acids: CASSPRVSAFF. CDR3 nucleotides: TGTGCCAGCAGTCCGAGGGTTTCTGCTTTCTTT.

This clonotype appeared many times. The CDR3 nucleotides are TGTGCCAGCTCACCTTCGTGGAATGAAAAACTGTTTTTT. Translated, it gives CASSPSWNEKLFF. The V gene is TRBV18, the J gene TRBJ1-4, with D unclear. Per the germline V gene, CDR1 is KGHSH and CDR2 is LQKENI. The CDR3 has 13 amino acids. The germline V and J ends were trimmed by 3 bases and 5 bases, with 7 bases remaining between them.